Listed here are 6 T cell receptor beta chains from one sample, sequenced in a study of blood T cell repertoires in COVID-19. Produced via immunoSEQ multiplex PCR; TCRdb's table is partial and in-frame only. The profile covers 350,000 to 550,000 clones, with 70% to 90% appearing a single time and roughly 1.8% taken by the ten largest. Sequenced input: PBMCs or T cells enriched from blood (not recorded which). These receptors were taken from a woman aged 18-29 years with acute COVID-19.

J is TRBJ2-5 and V is TRBV7-2; 8 bases are a match to TRBD2. Germline CDR1 SGHTA, CDR2 FQGNSA. The J segment lost 1 base and the V segment lost 0 bases, leaving 13 bases of the junction unmatched. The CDR3 contains 19 residues. CDR3 bases: TGTGCCAGCAGCTTAGCCCCCGCCTTAGCGGGGAGGACCCAAGAGACCCAGTACTTC. Translating it yields CASSLAPALAGRTQETQYF.

The V gene is TRBV18, the J gene TRBJ2-7, with TRBD1 identical over 7 bases. The CDR3 is 16 amino acids. V gave up 3 bases and J gave up 1 base; unmatched junction bases: 9. Per germline, CDR1 KGHSH and CDR2 LQKENI. The CDR3 DNA follows: TGTGCCAGCTCACCGAGAACAGGGGTTTTTTCCTACGAGCAGTACTTC. It specifies CASSPRTGVFSYEQYF.

For the CDR3, the DNA is TGTGCCAGCCGGATCACTAGCGGGAGCCATGAGCAGTTCTTC. It yields the protein CASRITSGSHEQFF. The chain has TRBV25-1 and TRBJ2-1; 11 bases are shared with TRBD2. This CDR3 has 14 amino acids. V dropped 8 bases and J dropped 8; count of bases not matched to a gene: 8. Germline values: CDR1 MGHDK, CDR2 SYGVNS.

CDR3 sequence reads: CASSPTTDRTTYEQYF. The CDR3 DNA reads TGTGCCAGCAGTCCAACTACGGACAGGACGACCTACGAGCAGTACTTC. This chain uses TRBV27 with TRBJ2-7, with 7 bases lining up with TRBD1. Per the germline V gene, CDR1 is MNHEY and CDR2 is SMNVEV (reference sequence). V was clipped by 5 bases and J by 2 bases; unmatched bases: 12. This CDR3 comprises 16 residues.

The chain uses TRBV27 and TRBJ2-1; TRBD2 agrees at 14 bases. The V and J ends lost 4 bases and 4 bases, in that order; junction bases with no gene match: 3. CDR1 is MNHEY and CDR2 is SMNVEV in the germline V gene (reference sequence). This CDR3 is built from 16 residues. CDR3 residues: CASSSRLAGGYNEQFF. For the CDR3, the DNA is TGTGCCAGCAGTTCTAGACTAGCGGGAGGGTACAATGAGCAGTTCTTC.

The gene calls are TRBV19 and TRBJ2-1, with a possible D match to TRBD2 (6 bases). The CDR3 is made up of 15 amino acids. Between the trimmed V and J ends, which lost 3 bases and 5 bases, there was a span of 14 bases. Germline CDR1 is LNHDA and CDR2 is SQIVND (reference sequence). The CDR3 DNA follows: TGTGCCAGTAGTATGCGGGGAGGCATTAACAATGAGCAGTTCTTC. It translates to CASSMRGGINNEQFF. Based on the CDR3 plus reference TRBV19 and TRBJ2-1, the full variable domain is DGGITQSPKYLFRKEGQNVTLSCEQNLNHDAMYWYRQDPGQGLRLIYYSQIVNDFQKGDIAEGYSVSREKKESFPLTVTSAQKNPTAFYLCASSMRGGINNEQFFGPGTRLTVL.